This T cell receptor beta chain was recorded in a study of PD-L1 blockade in urothelial cancer. The CDR3 has 15 amino acids. Germline loops: CDR1 SNHLY, CDR2 FYNNEI. This table comes from immunoSEQ multiplex PCR, and its TCRdb copy is limited to in-frame clones, with some not included. The sample comprises approximately 65,000 clones, roughly nine tenths of which are singletons, and less than 4% rests with the top ten. On this clone itself: Germline and junction disagree at one end, which may indicate a read error.

Sequenced material: PBMCs, taken around atezolizumab (anti-PD-L1) treatment. The chain joins TRBV2 to TRBJ1-4; tentative D call: TRBD1 (6 bases). This TCR was sampled from a man between 60 and 75 years old with urothelial cancer. The CDR3 DNA reads as TGTGCCAGCAGTGCACAGGGTGGACTGAGCGGTAATTTAGTTTTT. Protein sequence: CASSAQGGLSGNLVF.